This T cell receptor beta chain is from a study of technical replicates of blood from a handful of donors. Trimming removed 6 bases from V and 0 bases from J, with 18 bases in between. The CDR3 covers 17 residues. Per germline, CDR1 SNHLY and CDR2 FYNNEI. Method: immunoSEQ multiplex PCR; TCRdb's copy keeps in-frame clones and lacks some. The profile shows 75,000 to 85,000 clones, nearly 97% of them singletons. Sequenced material: T cells isolated from PBMCs. This sequence was found in a human donor in good health. The chain has TRBV2 and TRBJ1-5; tentative D call: TRBD1 (6 bases). The CDR3 nucleotides are TGTGCCAGCAGGGAAACGGGGGGCCAGGCTAGCAATCAGCCCCAGCATTTT. It encodes CASRETGGQASNQPQHF.